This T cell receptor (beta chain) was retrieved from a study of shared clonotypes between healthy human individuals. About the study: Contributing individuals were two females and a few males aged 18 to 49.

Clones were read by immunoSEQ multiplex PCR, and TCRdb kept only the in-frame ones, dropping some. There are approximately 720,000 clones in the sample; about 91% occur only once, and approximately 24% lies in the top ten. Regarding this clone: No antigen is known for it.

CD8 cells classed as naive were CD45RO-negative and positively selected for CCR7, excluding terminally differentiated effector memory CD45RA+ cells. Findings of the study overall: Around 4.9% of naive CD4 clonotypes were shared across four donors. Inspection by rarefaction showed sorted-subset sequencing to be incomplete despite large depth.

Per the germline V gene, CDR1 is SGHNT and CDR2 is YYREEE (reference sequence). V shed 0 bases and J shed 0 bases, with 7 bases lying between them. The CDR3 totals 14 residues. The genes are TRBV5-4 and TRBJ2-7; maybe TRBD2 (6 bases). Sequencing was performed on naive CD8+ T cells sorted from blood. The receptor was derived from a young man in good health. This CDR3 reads CASSLAGLSYEQYF. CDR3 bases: TGTGCCAGCAGCTTGGCGGGACTCTCCTACGAGCAGTACTTC.